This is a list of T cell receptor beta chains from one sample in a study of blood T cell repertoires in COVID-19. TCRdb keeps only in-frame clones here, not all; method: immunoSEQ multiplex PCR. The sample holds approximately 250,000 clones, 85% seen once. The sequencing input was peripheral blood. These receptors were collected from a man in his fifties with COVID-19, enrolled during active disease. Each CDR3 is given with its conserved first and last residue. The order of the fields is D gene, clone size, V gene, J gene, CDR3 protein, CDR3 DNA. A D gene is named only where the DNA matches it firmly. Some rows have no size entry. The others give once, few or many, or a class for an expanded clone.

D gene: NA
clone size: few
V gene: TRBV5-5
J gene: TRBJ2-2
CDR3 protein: CASSLVAGGTGELFF
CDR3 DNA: TGTGCCAGCAGCCTGGTGGCAGGGGGGACCGGGGAGCTGTTTTTT

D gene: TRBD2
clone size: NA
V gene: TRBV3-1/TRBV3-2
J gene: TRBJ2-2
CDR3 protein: CASRSGGAAGELFF
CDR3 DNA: TGTGCCAGCAGGAGCGGGGGGGCAGCCGGGGAGCTGTTTTTT

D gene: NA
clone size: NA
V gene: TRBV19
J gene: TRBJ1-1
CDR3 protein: CASSNAQGNTEAFF
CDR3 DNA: TGTGCCAGTAGTAATGCTCAGGGGAACACTGAAGCTTTCTTT

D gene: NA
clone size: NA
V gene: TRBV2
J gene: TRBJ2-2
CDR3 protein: CASSPGIQGELFF
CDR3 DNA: TGTGCCAGCAGCCCCGGGATCCAGGGGGAGCTGTTTTTT

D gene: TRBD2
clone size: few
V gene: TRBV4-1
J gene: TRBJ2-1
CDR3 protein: CASSQAPFSGGWDEQFF
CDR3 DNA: TGCGCCAGCAGCCAAGCCCCCTTTAGCGGGGGGTGGGATGAGCAGTTCTTC

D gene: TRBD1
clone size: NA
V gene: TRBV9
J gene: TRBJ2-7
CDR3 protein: CASSRYETGNYEQYF
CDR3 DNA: TGTGCCAGCAGCCGCTATGAGACAGGGAACTACGAGCAGTACTTC

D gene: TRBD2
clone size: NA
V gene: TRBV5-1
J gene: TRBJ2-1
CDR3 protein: CASSFPGLAGGGYNEQFF
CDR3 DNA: TGCGCCAGCAGCTTCCCCGGACTAGCGGGGGGGGGCTACAATGAGCAGTTCTTC

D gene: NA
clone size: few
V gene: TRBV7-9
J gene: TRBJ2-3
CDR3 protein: CASSLDVRGTQYF
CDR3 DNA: TGTGCCAGCAGCTTAGATGTCAGAGGTACGCAGTATTTT

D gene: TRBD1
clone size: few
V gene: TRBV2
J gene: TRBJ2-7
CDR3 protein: CASTDRGDEQYF
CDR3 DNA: TGTGCCAGCACGGACAGGGGGGACGAGCAGTACTTC

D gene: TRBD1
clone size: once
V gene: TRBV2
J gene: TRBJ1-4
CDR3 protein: CATDRGQKLFF
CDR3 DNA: TGTGCCACCGACAGGGGCCAAAAACTGTTTTTT

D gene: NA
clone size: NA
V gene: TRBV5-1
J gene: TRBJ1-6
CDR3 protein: CASTLGEGPSSPLHF
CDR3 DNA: TGCGCCAGCACCCTCGGGGAGGGTCCCAGTTCACCCCTCCACTTT

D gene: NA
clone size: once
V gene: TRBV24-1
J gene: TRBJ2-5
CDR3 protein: CATSPDNQETQYF
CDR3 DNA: TGTGCCACCAGCCCCGACAACCAAGAGACCCAGTACTTC

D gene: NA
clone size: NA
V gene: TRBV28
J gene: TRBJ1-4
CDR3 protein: CASSSQRGGNEKLFF
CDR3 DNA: TGTGCCAGCAGTTCACAGCGAGGAGGGAATGAAAAACTGTTTTTT

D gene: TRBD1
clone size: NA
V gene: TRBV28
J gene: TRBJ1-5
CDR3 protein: CASRARDRVGQPQHF
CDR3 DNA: TGTGCCAGCAGGGCCCGGGACAGGGTAGGGCAGCCCCAGCATTTT

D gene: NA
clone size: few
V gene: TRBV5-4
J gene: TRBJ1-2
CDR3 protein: CASSLKGAGGYTF
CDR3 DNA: TGTGCCAGCAGCTTAAAAGGGGCTGGTGGCTACACCTTC

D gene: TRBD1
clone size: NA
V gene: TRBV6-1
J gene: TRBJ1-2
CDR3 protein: CASSRDSYGYTF
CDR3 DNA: TGTGCCAGCTCCCGGGACAGCTATGGCTACACCTTC

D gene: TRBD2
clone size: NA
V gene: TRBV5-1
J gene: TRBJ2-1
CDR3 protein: CASSLAGNSYNEQFF
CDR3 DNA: TGCGCCAGCAGCTTAGCGGGGAACTCCTACAATGAGCAGTTCTTC

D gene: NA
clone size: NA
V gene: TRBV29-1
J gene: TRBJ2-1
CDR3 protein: CSVSSGGQGGSYNEQFF
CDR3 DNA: TGCAGCGTCTCCTCGGGGGGCCAGGGAGGGTCCTACAATGAGCAGTTCTTC

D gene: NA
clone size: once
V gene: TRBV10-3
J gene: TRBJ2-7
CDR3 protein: CAITPGINAYEQYF
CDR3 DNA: TGTGCCATCACTCCAGGGATTAACGCCTACGAGCAGTACTTC

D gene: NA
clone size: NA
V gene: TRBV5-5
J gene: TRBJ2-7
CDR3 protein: CASSKSGHGYEQYF
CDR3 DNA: TGTGCCAGCAGCAAATCAGGGCACGGCTACGAGCAGTACTTC

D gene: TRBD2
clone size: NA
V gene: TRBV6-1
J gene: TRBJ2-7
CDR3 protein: CASSESGGQYEQYF
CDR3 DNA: TGTGCCAGCAGTGAATCGGGGGGTCAATACGAGCAGTACTTC

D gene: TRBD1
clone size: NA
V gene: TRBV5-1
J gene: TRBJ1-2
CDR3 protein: CASRDGTGATGYTF
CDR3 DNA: TGCGCCAGCAGGGATGGGACAGGGGCCACTGGCTACACCTTC

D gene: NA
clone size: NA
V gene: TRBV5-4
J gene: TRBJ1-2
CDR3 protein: CASRPRESYGYTF
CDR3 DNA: TGTGCCAGCAGACCTCGGGAGTCATATGGCTACACCTTC

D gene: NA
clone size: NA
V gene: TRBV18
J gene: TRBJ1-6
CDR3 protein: CASSPGQVDNSPLHF
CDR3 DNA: TGTGCCAGCTCCCCCGGACAAGTAGATAATTCACCCCTCCACTTT

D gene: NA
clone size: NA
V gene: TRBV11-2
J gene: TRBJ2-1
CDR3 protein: CASSLDLSSSEQFF
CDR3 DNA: TGTGCCAGCAGCTTAGATCTTTCTAGCAGTGAGCAGTTCTTC

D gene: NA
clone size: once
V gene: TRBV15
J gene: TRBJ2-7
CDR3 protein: CATSRGLLGGGLYEQYF
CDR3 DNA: TGTGCCACCAGTCGGGGGCTCTTGGGCGGGGGCCTCTACGAGCAGTACTTC

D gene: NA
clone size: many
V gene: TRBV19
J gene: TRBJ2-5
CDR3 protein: CASSIGGETQYF
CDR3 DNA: TGTGCCAGTAGTATAGGCGGCGAGACCCAGTACTTC

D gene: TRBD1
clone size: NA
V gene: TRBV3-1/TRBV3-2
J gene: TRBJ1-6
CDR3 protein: CASSRDRVYDSPLHF
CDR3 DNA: TGTGCCAGCAGCCGGGACAGGGTATATGATTCACCCCTCCACTTT

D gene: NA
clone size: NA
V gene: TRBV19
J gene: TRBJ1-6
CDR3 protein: CASSIDRRGKNSPLHF
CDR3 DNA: TGTGCCAGTAGTATAGATCGAAGGGGGAAAAATTCACCCCTCCACTTT

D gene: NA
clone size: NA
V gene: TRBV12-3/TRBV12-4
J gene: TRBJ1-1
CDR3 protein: CASTLLGYTEAFF
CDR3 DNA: TGTGCCAGCACCCTCCTAGGATACACTGAAGCTTTCTTT